Each of the 5 T cell receptor beta chains below was sequenced from the same sample in a study of cytomegalovirus exposure and HLA in healthy donors. In the PCR, 60 Vbeta and 13 Jbeta primers were used. Profiling relied on immunoSEQ multiplex PCR, and the TCRdb table lists in-frame clones only, not all of them. This sample has 90,000 or so clones, with about three quarters found just once. Sequenced material: PBMCs. The receptors here all came from a boy aged 5-17 years in good health and CMV-seronegative.

V gene TRBV7-9 combines with J gene TRBJ2-7; 9 nucleotides line up with TRBD1. Per the germline V gene, CDR1 is SEHNR and CDR2 is FQNEAQ (reference sequence). Trimming cost V 4 bases and J 4 bases; bases outside gene matches: 5. This CDR3 spans 14 amino acids. The CDR3 loop reads CASSSPGQGYEQYF. Written as DNA, the CDR3 is TGTGCCAGCAGCTCACCGGGACAGGGTTACGAGCAGTACTTC.

The chain uses TRBV14 and TRBJ1-1, with no clear D. The CDR3 is 15 amino acids. Per germline, CDR1 SGHDN and CDR2 FVKESK. Deletions cut 4 bases from V and 6 bases from J, with 18 bases between. The CDR3 sequence is CASSPSSYRTSEAFF. CDR3 coding DNA: TGTGCCAGCAGCCCTAGCTCATATCGTACGTCTGAAGCTTTCTTT.

The V and J genes are TRBV5-6 and TRBJ1-2; D not resolved. The germline V gene has CDR1 SGHDT and CDR2 YYEEEE. V was shortened by 0 bases and J by 2 bases, with 5 bases between the two germline ends. The CDR3 extends over 13 amino acids. DNA of the CDR3: TGTGCCAGCAGCTTGGCAGGAAACTATGGCTACACCTTC. Amino acid sequence: CASSLAGNYGYTF.

The V gene is TRBV7-9, the J gene TRBJ1-3; no clear D gene. Germline assignment: CDR1 SEHNR and CDR2 FQNEAQ (reference sequence). This CDR3 contains 12 residues. Trimming pared 2 bases from V and 4 bases from J, leaving 3 bases between. Written as DNA, the CDR3 is TGTGCCAGCAGCTTACAAGGAAACACCATATATTTT. Protein: CASSLQGNTIYF.

The chain recombines TRBV27 with TRBJ2-1, with 10 bases lining up with TRBD2. V dropped 2 bases and J dropped 7; count of bases not matched to a gene: 2. CDR1 and CDR2 (germline): MNHEY, SMNVEV (reference sequence). The CDR3 runs to 14 residues. CDR3 in amino acids: CASSLKTSGNEQFF. In nucleotides, the CDR3 is TGTGCCAGCAGTTTAAAGACTAGCGGGAATGAGCAGTTCTTC.